These 7 T cell receptor beta chains came from one sample sequenced in a study of blood T cell repertoires in COVID-19. TCRdb's copy holds only in-frame clones and misses some; the assay was immunoSEQ multiplex PCR. The sample carries 140,000 to 150,000 clones, around 73% recorded once. The sample comprised PBMCs or T cells enriched from blood (not recorded which). The receptor source for this set is a woman aged 45-60 years who had recovered from COVID-19.

This clone appeared once. The chain is built from TRBV10-3 and TRBJ1-2; TRBD1 is a possible D gene (6 bases). Per germline, CDR1 ENHRY and CDR2 SYGVKD. Trimming removed 6 bases from V and 5 bases from J, with 16 bases in between. The CDR3 covers 14 residues. The CDR3 region is CAIRDDTGFYGYTF. The CDR3 DNA reads as TGTGCCATCAGAGACGATACAGGGTTTTATGGCTACACCTTC.

The chain joins TRBV6-4 to TRBJ2-3; 9 nucleotides agree with TRBD2. CDR3 size: 14 residues. J lost 1 base, V lost 4 bases, and 0 bases had no gene match. Germline lookup yields CDR1 MRHNA and CDR2 SNTAGT. Written as DNA, the CDR3 is TGTGCCAGCAGTGGGACTAGCGGCACAGATACGCAGTATTTT. The encoded protein is CASSGTSGTDTQYF.

V usage is TRBV6-5 and J usage is TRBJ2-7, with TRBD1 matching 9 bases. This CDR3 has 15 amino acids. Germline V gives CDR1 MNHEY, CDR2 SVGAGI. After removal of 2 bases from V and 1 base from J, the junction contained 3 bases not matched to a gene. The CDR3 sequence is CASSYGGTGSYEQYF. The CDR3 DNA reads TGTGCCAGCAGTTACGGGGGGACAGGGTCCTACGAGCAGTACTTC.

The chain's CDR3 is CASSIQGANTGELFF. The DNA for the CDR3 is TGTGCCAGTAGTATACAGGGGGCGAACACCGGGGAGCTGTTTTTT. The chain couples TRBV19 to TRBJ2-2; 7 nucleotides agree with TRBD1. The J segment lost 0 bases and the V segment lost 2 bases, leaving 0 bases of the junction unmatched. The CDR3 contains 15 residues. From germline, CDR1 is LNHDA and CDR2 SQIVND (reference sequence).

The chain joins TRBV6-5 to TRBJ1-6; 9 bases are shared with TRBD1. The CDR3 extends over 14 amino acids. Losses at the gene ends were 3 bases for V and 12 bases for J; bases not matched to a gene: 6. Germline V gives CDR1 MNHEY, CDR2 SVGAGI. CDR3 DNA: TGTGCCAGCAGTTATCAACAGGGGGCGGAACCCCTCCACTTT. As protein: CASSYQQGAEPLHF.

The CDR3 sequence: CASSKVYYYEQYV. CDR3 DNA: TGTGCCAGCAGCAAAGTATACTACTACGAGCAGTACGTC. The chain couples TRBV21-1 to TRBJ2-7; the D call of TRBD2 is as the table states it, not checked on the DNA. TRBV21-1 is flagged as a pseudogene. The CDR3 has 13 residues.

J is TRBJ2-6 and V is TRBV11-2, with a possible D match to TRBD2 (5 bases). This CDR3 spans 17 amino acids. The V gene's germline CDR1 is SGHAT and CDR2 FQNNGV. V was clipped by 0 bases and J by 4 bases, with 13 bases between them. The CDR3 sequence is CASSLDFRETGANVLTF. CDR3 sequence (DNA): TGTGCCAGCAGCTTAGATTTTAGGGAGACCGGGGCCAACGTCCTGACTTTC.